One and the same sample provided the 18 T cell receptor beta chains below, sequenced in a study of T cells expressing NK-cell markers. No DNA is given; TCRdb re-called the 5' RACE reads and lists each CDR3 protein once. The sample's table shows about 3,400 distinct CDR3 sequences. The sample was blood T cells: a sorted CD56 or NKG2C T cell subset, CD4+ or CD8+ T cells, or bulk PBMC T cells (not recorded which). Source of these receptors: a man aged 18 to 69 in good health.

The chain uses TRBV7-2 and TRBJ2-3. The CDR3 spans 16 residues. Germline CDR1 is SGHTA and CDR2 is FQGNSA. CDR3 residues: CASSATYLTRTDTQYF. Variable domain in full (rest from reference TRBV7-2 and TRBJ2-3): GAGVSQSPSNKVTEKGKDVELRCDPISGHTALYWYRQSLGQGLEFLIYFQGNSAPDKSGLPSDRFSAERTGGSVSTLTIQRTQQEDSAVYLCASSATYLTRTDTQYFGPGTRLTVL.

The genes are TRBV4-2 and TRBJ2-3; TCRdb's assignment of TRBD2 cannot be checked, as there is no DNA. The CDR3 covers 16 residues. CDR1 and CDR2 from the germline V gene are LGHNA and YNFKEQ. CDR3 sequence reads: CASSQDKRGAGGTQYF.

This rearrangement joins TRBV12-3 or TRBV12-4 to TRBJ2-1; the D call of TRBD2 rests on TCRdb alone, since no DNA is present to check it. The length of the CDR3 is 16 residues. The CDR3 is CASTSEGGLAYNEQFF.

This chain connects TRBV11-2 to TRBJ2-1. Looked up from germline, CDR1 is SGHAT and CDR2 is FQNNGV. The CDR3 sequence is 14 residues long. CDR3 residues: CASSLDLTTNEQFF.

This chain uses TRBV7-9 with TRBJ2-1. Germline V gene data show CDR1 as SEHNR and CDR2 as FQNEAQ (reference sequence). This CDR3 contains 15 residues. The CDR3 region is CASSLVESSYNEQFF.

The V and J genes are TRBV11-2 and TRBJ2-1; TCRdb picks TRBD2, but there is no DNA to check that call. The CDR3 loop spans 16 amino acids. Germline V gives CDR1 SGHAT, CDR2 FQNNGV. CDR3 residues: CASSDELAGLNNEQFF.

The chain is built from TRBV6-1 and TRBJ2-1; the D call from TCRdb, TRBD2, cannot be confirmed without DNA. The CDR3 runs 13 residues. The germline gives CDR1 MNHNS, CDR2 SASEGT. This CDR3 is CASSERRNNEQFF.

The gene calls are TRBV15 and TRBJ1-4. Germline CDR1 is LNHNV and CDR2 is YYDKDF (reference sequence). There are 14 residues in the CDR3. CDR3 sequence: CATSRPAANEKLFF.

The chain carries TRBV5-1 and TRBJ1-1; the D call of TRBD1 rests on TCRdb alone, since no DNA is present to check it. CDR3 length equals 15 residues. CDR1 SGHRS and CDR2 YFSETQ come from the germline V gene. CDR3: CASSLAGAMNTEAFF.

The chain joins TRBV10-3 to TRBJ2-5; TCRdb returns TRBD2, unconfirmable since there is no DNA. The CDR3 is 13 amino acids. Germline values: CDR1 ENHRY, CDR2 SYGVKD. The CDR3 loop is CAISSGRGETQYF.

The rearrangement joins TRBV29-1 to TRBJ2-3; the D gene TCRdb calls, TRBD1, cannot be checked with no DNA. The length of the CDR3 is 14 residues. The germline V gene has CDR1 SQVTM and CDR2 ANQGSEA. Here the CDR3 reads CSVDRPQGTDTQYF.

The chain links TRBV7-2 to TRBJ2-7; TCRdb calls TRBD1, which cannot be checked without DNA. The CDR3 covers 14 residues. Germline CDR1 and CDR2: SGHTA and FQGNSA. CDR3 loop: CASSWTGGAYEQYF.

The chain has TRBV12-3 or TRBV12-4 and TRBJ2-3; TCRdb designates TRBD1, a call that cannot be tested without DNA. The CDR3 has 20 residues. The chain's CDR3 is CASSLSWGQGAKTSTDTQYF.

The CDR3 loop reads CASSQAGGVKNTEAFF. This rearrangement joins TRBV3-1 to TRBJ1-1. The CDR3 has 16 residues. Germline V CDR1 and CDR2: LGHDT, YNNKEL (reference sequence).

V usage is TRBV25-1 and J usage is TRBJ1-2; the D call from TCRdb, TRBD1, cannot be confirmed without DNA. Per germline, CDR1 MGHDK and CDR2 SYGVNS. The CDR3 loop spans 12 amino acids. The CDR3 sequence: CASKQGNYGYTF.

The gene calls are TRBV5-1 and TRBJ2-7; checking the TCRdb D call of TRBD2 is not possible without DNA. The CDR3 length is 16 residues. Germline V gene lookup returns CDR1 SGHRS and CDR2 YFSETQ. Here the CDR3 reads CASSLALAGDSYEQYF.

The chain joins TRBV6-2 or TRBV6-3 to TRBJ2-3. Germline values: CDR1 MNHEY, CDR2 SVGEGT. The CDR3 sequence is 11 residues long. The CDR3: CASSNTDTQYF.

The chain combines TRBV20-1 with TRBJ2-3; no DNA is available, so the TRBD2 call from TCRdb remains unchecked. The CDR3 length is 17 residues. Per the germline V gene, CDR1 is DFQATT and CDR2 is SNEGSKA (reference sequence). This CDR3 reads CSASGLAGAGRTDTQYF.